The 18 T cell receptor beta chains given below trace back to one sample, sequenced in a study of T-cell reconstitution after alpha-beta-depleted transplantation in children. During its preparation, the TCRbeta library received unique molecular identifiers. TCRdb redid the calling of the PCR reads with MiXCR, one entry per CDR3 protein. The data show 90,000 to 100,000 distinct CDR3 sequences, 12% seen once. Source: PBMCs from the stem cell graft donor, taken from the stem cell graft. Receptor source: a human donor who donated a stem cell graft to a child with inherited bone marrow failure.

This clonotype has ten or more counts. The chain links TRBV16 to TRBJ1-2, with TRBD1 as a possible D gene (6 bases). Germline CDR1 reads KGHSY; CDR2 reads FQNENV. The germline V and J ends were trimmed by 4 bases and 2 bases, with 14 bases remaining between them. The CDR3 has 15 residues. CDR3 region: CASSRSTGQNYGYTF. The CDR3 region has the DNA TGTGCCAGCAGCCGGAGCACGGGACAAAACTATGGCTACACCTTC. Full variable domain (rest looked up from reference TRBV16 and TRBJ1-2): GEEVAQTPKHLVRGEGQKAKLYCAPIKGHSYVFWYQQVLKNEFKFLISFQNENVFDETGMPKERFSAKCLPNSPCSLEIQATKLEDSAVYFCASSRSTGQNYGYTFGSGTRLTVV.

This clonotype was counted many times. The chain is built from TRBV29-1 and TRBJ2-3; possible D gene TRBD2, 6 bases. The CDR3 spans 13 residues. V was trimmed by 3 bases and J by 6 bases, leaving 13 bases between them. Per the germline V gene, CDR1 is SQVTM and CDR2 is ANQGSEA. The chain's CDR3 is CSVDWGGSDTQYF. The CDR3, as DNA: TGCAGCGTTGATTGGGGAGGCAGCGATACGCAGTATTTT.

This clonotype was detected many times. V gene TRBV7-8 combines with J gene TRBJ2-7; TRBD1 is a possible D gene (6 bases). This CDR3 spans 13 amino acids. Germline V CDR1 and CDR2: SGHVS, FQNEAQ. Trimming removed 6 bases at V and 6 bases at J, with 15 bases between. DNA for the CDR3: TGTGCCAGCAGAGATGCAGGGGCGAGCGAGCAGTACTTC. Translated, it gives CASRDAGASEQYF.

The chain employs TRBV6-5 and TRBJ1-4, with D possibly matching TRBD1 (5 bases). The V end was cut by 0 bases, the J end by 3 bases, with 14 bases between. The CDR3 has 17 amino acids. The germline V gene encodes CDR1 MNHEY and CDR2 SVGAGI. CDR3 in DNA: TGTGCCAGCAGTTACTCAGGCAGGGTAAAGGCTAATGAAAAACTGTTTTTT. Protein product: CASSYSGRVKANEKLFF.

This clonotype showed up many times. The chain recombines TRBV7-2 with TRBJ2-1; 9 positions agree with TRBD2. V gave up 5 bases and J gave up 9 bases; unmatched junction bases: 11. There are 15 residues in the CDR3. Germline lookup yields CDR1 SGHTA and CDR2 FQGNSA. The CDR3: CASSLTSGPLVEQFF. The DNA of the CDR3 is TGTGCCAGCAGCCTGACTAGCGGACCCCTAGTTGAGCAGTTCTTC. Full variable domain (outside the CDR3, taken from reference TRBV7-2 and TRBJ2-1): GAGVSQSPSNKVTEKGKDVELRCDPISGHTALYWYRQSLGQGLEFLIYFQGNSAPDKSGLPSDRFSAERTGGSVSTLTIQRTQQEDSAVYLCASSLTSGPLVEQFFGPGTRLTVL.

In its sample, this clonotype was seen many times. This chain links TRBV11-1 with TRBJ1-2; D unclear. CDR3 length: 13 amino acids. V gave up 3 bases and J gave up 3 bases, with 8 bases separating them. Germline V gene lookup returns CDR1 SGHAT and CDR2 FQDESV (reference sequence). CDR3 in DNA: TGTGCCAGCAGCTTGACACTGGACTATGGCTACACCTTC. It encodes CASSLTLDYGYTF.

A few counts support this clonotype. Just one base apart from a much larger clone, this may be a read error. CDR3 bases: TGCGCCAGCAGCTTGGTGGGCAATCAGCCCCAGCATTTT. Translation: CASSLVGNQPQHF. V gene TRBV5-1 combines with J gene TRBJ1-5; D ambiguous. CDR3 size: 13 residues. CDR1 and CDR2 from the germline V gene are SGHRS and YFSETQ. The V end lost 0 bases, the J end lost 2 bases, and 3 bases lay between the germline ends. Together with reference TRBV5-1 and TRBJ1-5, the CDR3 gives the full variable domain: KAGVTQTPRYLIKTRGQQVTLSCSPISGHRSVSWYQQTPGQGLQFLFEYFSETQRNKGNFPGRFSGRQFSNSRSEMNVSTLELGDSALYLCASSLVGNQPQHFGDGTRLSIL.

This sequence joins TRBV12-3 or TRBV12-4 and TRBJ2-5; D unresolved. V was shortened by 6 bases and J by 7 bases, with 15 bases between the two germline ends. CDR3 length: 13 residues. CDR3: CASRSAASGTQYF. CDR3 DNA: TGTGCCAGCAGGTCCGCTGCCTCCGGGACCCAGTACTTC.

A few counts support this clonotype. This sequence joins TRBV18 and TRBJ2-1; 9 positions agree with TRBD1. The J segment lost 7 bases and the V segment lost 5 bases, leaving 3 bases of the junction unmatched. Germline values: CDR1 KGHSH, CDR2 LQKENI. The CDR3 is made up of 13 amino acids. The chain's CDR3 is CASSAGTGNEQFF. DNA of the CDR3: TGTGCCAGCTCAGCCGGGACAGGGAATGAGCAGTTCTTC.

Ten or more counts support this clonotype. The rearrangement joins TRBV15 to TRBJ2-3; 8 bases fit TRBD1. The CDR3 consists of 17 residues. Per the germline V gene, CDR1 is LNHNV and CDR2 is YYDKDF (reference sequence). Trimming at V came to 5 bases and at J to 5 bases, leaving 15 bases not matched to a gene. The CDR3 nucleotides are TGTGCCACCAGCCCGCGCCCGGGACAGGTTGGTGGAGATACGCAGTATTTT. It translates to CATSPRPGQVGGDTQYF. The full variable domain, completed using reference TRBV15 and TRBJ2-3, is DAMVIQNPRYQVTQFGKPVTLSCSQTLNHNVMYWYQQKSSQAPKLLFHYYDKDFNNEADTPDNFQSRRPNTSFCFLDIRSPGLGDTAMYLCATSPRPGQVGGDTQYFGPGTRLTVL.

This clonotype was counted many times. V usage is TRBV6-5 and J usage is TRBJ1-6; the D gene is possibly TRBD1 (5 bases). The CDR3 length is 15 residues. CDR1 and CDR2 (germline): MNHEY, SVGAGI. V gave up 0 bases and J gave up 5 bases, with 8 bases separating them. CDR3 sequence: CASSYSGTDNSPLHF. The CDR3 DNA reads as TGTGCCAGCAGTTACTCGGGGACGGATAATTCACCCCTCCACTTT.

This clonotype was counted at least ten times. This chain joins TRBV4-3 and TRBJ1-1; the D is unclear. This CDR3 is built from 16 residues. Germline CDR1 and CDR2: LGHNA and YSLEER. Deletions cut 2 bases from V and 1 base from J, with 14 bases between. DNA of the CDR3: TGCGCCAGCAGCCAATCCCCGGGAGGTACGAACACTGAAGCTTTCTTT. It encodes CASSQSPGGTNTEAFF.

There are many counts of this clonotype. The V and J genes are TRBV7-8 and TRBJ2-4; D gene ambiguous. The CDR3 consists of 16 residues. Trimming left V 5 bases short and J 2 bases short, with 16 bases between. CDR1 and CDR2 from the germline V gene are SGHVS and FQNEAQ. CDR3 coding DNA: TGTGCCAGCAGCCCCCGACTGGCGGCAACCAAAAACATTCAGTACTTC. Amino acid sequence: CASSPRLAATKNIQYF. Based on the CDR3 plus reference TRBV7-8 and TRBJ2-4, the full variable domain is GAGVSQSPRYKVAKRGQDVALRCDPISGHVSLFWYQQALGQGPEFLTYFQNEAQLDKSGLPSDRFFAERPEGSVSTLKIQRTQQEDSAVYLCASSPRLAATKNIQYFGAGTRLSVL.

This clonotype was seen at least ten times. The rearrangement joins TRBV2 to TRBJ2-6; 8 bases are shared with TRBD1. J gave up 0 bases and V 5 bases, and 9 bases lay outside the gene matches. The CDR3 length is 18 residues. Germline V gene data show CDR1 as SNHLY and CDR2 as FYNNEI. The DNA for the CDR3 is TGTGCCAGCAGTACTGGGACAGGAAAATACTCTGGGGCCAACGTCCTGACTTTC. Translation gives CASSTGTGKYSGANVLTF.

The sample holds many counts of this clonotype. CDR3 DNA: TGTGCCAGCAGCCCCGGACAGGGGGAATTACAAGAGACCCAGTACTTC. Its translation is CASSPGQGELQETQYF. The chain has TRBV11-1 and TRBJ2-5; TRBD1 matches at 10 bases. There are 16 residues in the CDR3. Germline lookup yields CDR1 SGHAT and CDR2 FQDESV (reference sequence). The J segment lost 2 bases and the V segment lost 5 bases, leaving 8 bases of the junction unmatched.

There are many counts of this clonotype. The chain combines TRBV5-1 with TRBJ1-2, with 7 bases fitting TRBD1. CDR1 and CDR2 (germline): SGHRS, YFSETQ. The CDR3 has 15 residues. V gave up 0 bases and J gave up 4 bases; unmatched junction bases: 6. CDR3 protein: CASSLDNRGGYGYTF. The CDR3 coding sequence is TGCGCCAGCAGCTTGGATAACAGGGGAGGCTATGGCTACACCTTC.

This clonotype occurred many times. The rearrangement uses TRBV5-1 and TRBJ2-3; 8 nucleotides match TRBD1. This CDR3 is built from 16 residues. Trimming at V came to 4 bases and at J to 7 bases, leaving 14 bases not matched to a gene. Germline-derived CDR1 and CDR2 are SGHRS and YFSETQ. Here the CDR3 DNA reads TGCGCCAGCAGCCCGGACAGGGCGGATGGGGTATATACGCAGTATTTT. Translated, it gives CASSPDRADGVYTQYF.

This clonotype appeared many times. The chain combines TRBV5-1 with TRBJ1-1, with D maybe TRBD1 (5 bases). Germline CDR1 reads SGHRS; CDR2 reads YFSETQ. V was shortened by 4 bases and J by 3 bases, with 16 bases between the two germline ends. This CDR3 comprises 15 residues. The CDR3 reads CASSLLSGRDTEAFF. For the CDR3, the DNA is TGCGCCAGCAGCCTTCTCTCAGGGAGGGACACTGAAGCTTTCTTT.